A selection of T cell receptor beta chains follows, all from one sample in a study of response to subunit inactivated influenza vaccine. TCRdb reprocessed the RT-PCR reads via MiXCR and lists one record per CDR3 protein. The sample carries a few hundred thousand distinct CDR3 sequences, just over 20% recorded once. The sample consisted of PBMCs from blood, taken 21 months after vaccination. The receptor source for this set is a man aged 50-75 years who received an inactivated influenza vaccine. Each CDR3 is given with its conserved first and last residue. Each record gives: V gene, J gene, D gene, clone size, CDR3 protein, CDR3 DNA. A D gene is named only where the DNA matches it firmly. Clone size is stated in some rows and not others, as once, few, many or a class when expanded.

TRBV2	TRBJ1-1	NA	many	CASSKGQNTEAFF	TGTGCCAGCAGTAAGGGACAGAACACTGAAGCTTTCTTT
TRBV5-1	TRBJ1-6	NA	many	CASSLRGLNSPLHF	TGCGCCAGCAGCTTAAGAGGGTTGAACTCACCCCTCCACTTT
TRBV10-3	TRBJ1-4	NA	NA	CAISVTAVATNEKLFF	TGTGCCATCAGTGTAACAGCCGTTGCAACTAATGAAAAACTGTTTTTT
TRBV27	TRBJ2-7	NA	NA	CASRGQTYEQYF	TGTGCCAGCCGTGGACAGACCTACGAGCAGTACTTC
TRBV7-7	TRBJ1-5	TRBD1	many	CASSSGQGQHQPQHF	TGTGCTAGCAGCTCCGGACAGGGTCAGCATCAGCCCCAGCATTTT
TRBV7-9	TRBJ1-2	NA	NA	CASSLSSRYYGYTF	TGTGCCAGCAGCTTATCCTCACGCTACTATGGCTACACCTTC
TRBV12-3/TRBV12-4	TRBJ1-1	TRBD1	NA	CASSWGQTEAFF	TGTGCCAGCAGTTGGGGACAGACTGAAGCTTTCTTT
TRBV18	TRBJ2-3	NA	NA	CASSPNTVGSRTDTQYF	TGTGCCAGCTCACCAAATACGGTCGGCTCACGCACAGATACGCAGTATTTT
TRBV4-3	TRBJ1-2	TRBD1	few	CASSQDQVSTGFYGYTF	TGCGCCAGCAGCCAAGATCAGGTTTCGACAGGGTTTTATGGCTACACCTTC
TRBV19	TRBJ1-1	NA	NA	CASTALRGDFDTEAFF	TGTGCCAGTACCGCCTTAAGGGGGGATTTCGACACTGAAGCTTTCTTT